The source of this T cell receptor (beta chain) is a study of OX40 agonist ivuxolimab in advanced cancers. This CDR3 is 14 amino acids long. The germline V gene has CDR1 SNHLY and CDR2 FYNNEI. V gave up 4 bases and J gave up 3 bases; unmatched junction bases: 4. Sequenced by immunoSEQ multiplex PCR; TCRdb stores in-frame clones only, minus some. This repertoire shows about 54,000 clones, roughly 81% found once; its top ten account for 1% to 1.5%. Baseline, cycle 4 day 1, and cycle 7 day 1 were the blood sampling points. The rearrangement joins TRBV2 to TRBJ2-5, with TRBD1 matching over 8 bases. The sequenced sample was CD4+ or CD8+ T cells sorted from blood, obtained in a trial of the OX40 agonist ivuxolimab. The clonotype was recovered from an adult with an advanced solid tumor such as melanoma, head and neck, liver or kidney cancer. CDR3 sequence reads: CASSVLDREETQYF. The CDR3, as DNA: TGTGCCAGCAGTGTCCTGGACAGGGAAGAGACCCAGTACTTC.